The sequence of this T cell receptor (beta chain) was determined in a study of CD8 T cells in ankylosing spondylitis. MiXCR, run by TCRdb on the 5' RACE reads, gives a single entry per CDR3 protein. The repertoire has approximately 200,000 distinct CDR3 sequences, 10% to 15% of them found once; the top ten carry approximately 11%. Trimming removed 1 base at V and 6 bases at J, with 10 bases between. This CDR3 region has 15 residues. Germline V gene sequence: CDR1 SGHTA, CDR2 FQGNSA. Sample: blood, either unsorted or a sorted T cell fraction (not recorded which). The sequence was collected from a female donor with ankylosing spondylitis or in good health (not recorded which). V and J are TRBV7-2 and TRBJ1-6; D is uncertain. This chain's CDR3 is CASSLDRVPNSPLHF. The DNA of the CDR3 is TGTGCCAGCAGCTTAGACCGGGTTCCTAATTCACCCCTCCACTTT.